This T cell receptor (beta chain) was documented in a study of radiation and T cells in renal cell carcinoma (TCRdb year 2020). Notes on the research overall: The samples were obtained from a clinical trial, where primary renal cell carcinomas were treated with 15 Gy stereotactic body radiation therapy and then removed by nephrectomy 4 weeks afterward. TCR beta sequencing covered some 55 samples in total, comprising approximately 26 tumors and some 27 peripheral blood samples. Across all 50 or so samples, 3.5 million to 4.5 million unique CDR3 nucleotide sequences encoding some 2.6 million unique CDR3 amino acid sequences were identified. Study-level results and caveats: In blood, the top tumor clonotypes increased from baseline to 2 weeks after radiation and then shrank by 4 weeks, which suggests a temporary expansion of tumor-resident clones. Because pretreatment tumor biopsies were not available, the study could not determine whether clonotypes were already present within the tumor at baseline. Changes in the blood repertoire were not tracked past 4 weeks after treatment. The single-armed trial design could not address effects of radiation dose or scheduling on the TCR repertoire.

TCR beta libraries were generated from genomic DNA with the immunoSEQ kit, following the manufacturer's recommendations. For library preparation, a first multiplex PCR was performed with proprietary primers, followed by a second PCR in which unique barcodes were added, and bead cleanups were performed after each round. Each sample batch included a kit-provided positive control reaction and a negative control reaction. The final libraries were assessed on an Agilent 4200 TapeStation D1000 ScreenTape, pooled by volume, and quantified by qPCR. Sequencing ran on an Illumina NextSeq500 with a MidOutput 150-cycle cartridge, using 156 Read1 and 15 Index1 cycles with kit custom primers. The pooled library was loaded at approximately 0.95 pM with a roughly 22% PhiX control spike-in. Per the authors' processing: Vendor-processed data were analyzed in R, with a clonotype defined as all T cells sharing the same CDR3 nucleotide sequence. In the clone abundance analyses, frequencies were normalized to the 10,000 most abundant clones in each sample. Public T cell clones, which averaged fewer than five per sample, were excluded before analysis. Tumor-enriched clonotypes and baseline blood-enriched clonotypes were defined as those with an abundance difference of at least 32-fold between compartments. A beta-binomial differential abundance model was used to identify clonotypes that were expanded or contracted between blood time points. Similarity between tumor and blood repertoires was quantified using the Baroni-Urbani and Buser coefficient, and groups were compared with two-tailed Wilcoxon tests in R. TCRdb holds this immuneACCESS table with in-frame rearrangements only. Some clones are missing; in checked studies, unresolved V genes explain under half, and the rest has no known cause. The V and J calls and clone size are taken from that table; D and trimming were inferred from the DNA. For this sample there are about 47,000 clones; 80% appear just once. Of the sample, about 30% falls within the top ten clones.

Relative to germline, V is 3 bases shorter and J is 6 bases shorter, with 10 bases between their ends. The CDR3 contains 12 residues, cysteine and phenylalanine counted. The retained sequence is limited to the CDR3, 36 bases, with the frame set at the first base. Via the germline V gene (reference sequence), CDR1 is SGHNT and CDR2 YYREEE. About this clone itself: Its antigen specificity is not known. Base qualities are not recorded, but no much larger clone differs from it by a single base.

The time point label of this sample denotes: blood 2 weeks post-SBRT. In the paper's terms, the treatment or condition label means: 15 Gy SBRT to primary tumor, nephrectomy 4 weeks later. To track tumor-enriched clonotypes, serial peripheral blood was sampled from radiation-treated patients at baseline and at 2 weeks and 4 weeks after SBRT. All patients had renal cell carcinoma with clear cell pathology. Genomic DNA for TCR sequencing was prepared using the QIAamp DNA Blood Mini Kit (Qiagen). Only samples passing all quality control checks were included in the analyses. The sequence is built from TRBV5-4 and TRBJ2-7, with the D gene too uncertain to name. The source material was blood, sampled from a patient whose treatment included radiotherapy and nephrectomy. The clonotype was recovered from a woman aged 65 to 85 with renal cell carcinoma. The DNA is TGTGCCAGCAGCTCCACTGGGGTCGAGCAGTACTTC. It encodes CASSSTGVEQYF.